This is a list of T cell receptor beta chains from one sample in a study of T cells of healthy individuals. A single record per CDR3 protein comes from TCRdb applying MiXCR to the 5' RACE reads. The sample includes more than 60,000 distinct CDR3 sequences, around 15% of them seen just once. These receptors came from a human donor in good health. Both conserved end residues are trimmed from each CDR3. Some rows mark clone size as missing; the rest say once, few, many or name a class of expanded clone.

clone_size cdr3_length j_call v_call cdr3_aa
many 10 TRBJ1-5 TRBV29-1 SVQDADQPQH
many 13 TRBJ2-3 TRBV10-1 ASSEGSGLTDTQY
many 10 TRBJ1-3 TRBV20-1 SAREVGNTIY
few 17 TRBJ2-3 TRBV6-2/TRBV6-3 ASKRGVGLAVRQEDTQY
few 9 TRBJ2-1 TRBV7-9 ASSLGAGEF
many 13 TRBJ1-1 TRBV4-1 ASSPLTTGGTEAF
. 12 TRBJ2-1 TRBV2 ASSLRLLYNEQF
many 16 TRBJ1-4 TRBV4-2 ASSQAWAGGQGSEKLF
many 11 TRBJ2-4 TRBV20-1 SVRQEAKNIQY
many 13 TRBJ1-3 TRBV6-5 ASSLGQGTGNTIY
. 11 TRBJ2-7 TRBV6-1 ASSEMSYYEQY
few 12 TRBJ2-5 TRBV6-2/TRBV6-3 ASTHRTGGETQY
few 15 TRBJ2-7 TRBV28 ASRLGPRRTAPYEQY
few 12 TRBJ2-3 TRBV7-3 ASSLIGSTDTQY
. 13 TRBJ1-1 TRBV18 ASSFGGPEGTEAF
. 12 TRBJ2-5 TRBV5-1 ASSLDRGGETQY
many 12 TRBJ2-7 TRBV20-1 SARELKATYEQY
. 11 TRBJ1-1 TRBV28 ASSLRVVTEAF
. 10 TRBJ1-2 TRBV18 ASSPEGYGYT
many 14 TRBJ2-7 TRBV6-2/TRBV6-3 ASNRPFAGGPYEQY
few 13 TRBJ1-2 TRBV4-1 ASSQDRAFNYGYT
. 14 TRBJ2-6 TRBV5-1 ASSLAGGAGANVLT
. 13 TRBJ1-1 TRBV5-1 ASSPLGAGWTEAF
few 12 TRBJ2-2 TRBV7-6 ASSQAQGTGELF
. 11 TRBJ2-7 TRBV7-9 ASSLLAGGEQY
many 15 TRBJ2-5 TRBV20-1 SASPGLALELGETQY
few 14 TRBJ2-1 TRBV4-1 ASSQPQEWPYNEQF
many 13 TRBJ1-4 TRBV4-1 ASSQGPSPNEKLF
. 12 TRBJ1-4 TRBV4-2 ASSQGTGVKKLF
many 13 TRBJ2-2 TRBV11-1 ASSSTYGGAGELF
many 14 TRBJ2-2 TRBV20-1 SASPSGGTNTGELF
. 15 TRBJ2-1 TRBV7-2 ASSLAVGLAGRGEQF
many 12 TRBJ2-7 TRBV27 ASSFSGGSGEQY
many 15 TRBJ1-5 TRBV7-9 ASSLVGLGRSNQPQH
many 11 TRBJ1-5 TRBV30 AWSVTGISPQH
few 12 TRBJ2-2 TRBV12-3/TRBV12-4 ASSLRQNTGELF
. 12 TRBJ2-2 TRBV6-6 ASSIGVVSGELF
. 11 TRBJ2-1 TRBV12-3/TRBV12-4 ASLGQAYNEQF
few 16 TRBJ2-3 TRBV4-2 ASSQDPPSGSPADTQY
many 13 TRBJ2-7 TRBV4-2 ASSLLRATSYEQY
few 11 TRBJ2-3 TRBV28 ASRTGLADTQY
many 15 TRBJ2-1 TRBV7-9 ASSPRGMGSSYNEQF
. 12 TRBJ2-2 TRBV5-6 ASSLAGDTGELF
many 13 TRBJ2-7 TRBV29-1 SVEGAWTKTYEQY
. 14 TRBJ2-7 TRBV7-2 ASSLVGLAEAYEQY
many 11 TRBJ2-2 TRBV20-1 SARGGSTGELF
. 10 TRBJ1-2 TRBV2 ASSEGGYGYT
few 13 TRBJ2-1 TRBV20-1 SASLLSGGAKEQF
many 14 TRBJ2-1 TRBV6-6 ASSYGGGAFSDEQF
. 12 TRBJ2-3 TRBV20-1 SAPLAGATDTQY